Below, 7 T cell receptor beta chains from the same sample are listed, as sequenced in a study of control samples from healthy donors and cancer patients. Libraries were prepared by immunoSEQ multiplex PCR; TCRdb keeps only in-frame clonotypes and omits some of them. The repertoire has approximately 160,000 clones, just over 90% of them found once; the top ten carry over 4%. The sample comprised blood. These receptors originate from a woman aged 60-75 years in good health.

DNA for the CDR3: TGTGCCAGCAGCCTAGTGCGGTTGGATACGCAGTATTTT. This sequence encodes CASSLVRLDTQYF. The chain links TRBV5-6 to TRBJ2-3; D ambiguous. CDR3 size: 13 residues. CDR1 is SGHDT, CDR2 YYEEEE, per germline. The germline V and J ends were trimmed by 4 bases and 6 bases, with 12 bases remaining between them.

V usage is TRBV4-3 and J usage is TRBJ2-7, with D unclear. The CDR3 runs 12 residues. Germline CDR1 LGHNA, CDR2 YSLEER. The V and J ends lost 1 base and 7 bases respectively, with 8 bases between them. The CDR3 DNA follows: TGCGCCAGCAGCCAAGGATTGGGTGAGCAGTACTTC. Residues: CASSQGLGEQYF.

V usage is TRBV30 and J usage is TRBJ1-2; D perhaps matches TRBD1 (5 bases). Germline assignment: CDR1 GTSNPN and CDR2 SVGIG (reference sequence). Deletions cut 0 bases from V and 5 bases from J, with 7 bases between. This CDR3 is 12 amino acids long. The CDR3 nucleotides read TGTGCCTGGAGTGTACGGGGGTATGGCTACACCTTC. This translates into CAWSVRGYGYTF.

The genes are TRBV3-1 (or the pseudogene TRBV3-2) and TRBJ2-1; D is undetermined. CDR3 length equals 13 residues. Germline V lookup: CDR1 LGHDT, CDR2 YNNKEL (reference sequence). V shed 0 bases and J shed 6 bases, with 6 bases lying between them. The CDR3 DNA is TGTGCCAGCAGCCAAGATCGGGCCAATGAGCAGTTCTTC. It specifies CASSQDRANEQFF.

This sequence joins TRBV27 and TRBJ1-1; D not certain. This CDR3 has 15 amino acids. Trimming removed 1 base at V and 10 bases at J, with 19 bases between. Germline V gene data show CDR1 as MNHEY and CDR2 as SMNVEV (reference sequence). The DNA for the CDR3 is TGTGCCAGCAGTTTATTAGGCAGCATCGCCAATGGAGCTTTCTTT. Residues: CASSLLGSIANGAFF.

The V and J genes are TRBV30 and TRBJ2-1; 9 bases line up with TRBD2. Unmatched junction bases numbered 3, after V lost 2 bases and J lost 7 bases. Germline CDR1 GTSNPN, CDR2 SVGIG (reference sequence). The CDR3 length is 13 residues. CDR3 sequence: CAWSPAGGNEQFF. CDR3 coding DNA: TGTGCCTGGAGTCCAGCGGGGGGTAATGAGCAGTTCTTC.

The chain joins TRBV30 to TRBJ1-4; 9 nucleotides align to TRBD1. Germline V lookup: CDR1 GTSNPN, CDR2 SVGIG (reference sequence). The V gene end was trimmed by 7 bases and the J gene end by 7 bases; junction bases not matched to a gene: 4. The CDR3 is made up of 12 amino acids. The CDR3 DNA follows: TGTGCCTCGGGACAGGGAGGTGAAAAACTGTTTTTT. Translation: CASGQGGEKLFF.